This TCR beta chain is drawn from a study of shared clonotypes between healthy human individuals. Method: immunoSEQ multiplex PCR; TCRdb's copy keeps in-frame clones and lacks some. This table has about 1.1 million clones, around three quarters appearing once. J gave up 7 bases and V 3 bases, and 9 bases lay outside the gene matches. There are 17 residues in the CDR3. The V gene's germline CDR1 is SGHDT and CDR2 YYEEEE. This clone was seen more than once but under ten times. This clonotype originated in a man aged 18 to 30 in good health. Some clones in this sample may be carry-over from other donors' samples. Sequenced: memory CD4+ T cells from PBMCs. Described subset: CD45RA-negative fraction. This chain links TRBV5-6 with TRBJ2-1, with 14 bases that match TRBD2. CDR3 in DNA: TGTGCCAGCAGCTCCTACGGGACTAGCGGGAGAGGGAATGAGCAGTTCTTC. Translation gives CASSSYGTSGRGNEQFF.